This TCR beta chain was recovered during a study of blood T cell repertoires in COVID-19. In the original analysis: Estimated nucleated cell counts came from reference gene primer amplification. TCRdb's table, derived via immunoSEQ multiplex PCR, lists solely in-frame clones and lacks some. For V, J and clone size, that table is used; D and trimming come from the DNA. The table records around 290,000 clones, under 90% of them present only once. The germline V gene encodes CDR1 SGHRS and CDR2 YFSETQ. This CDR3 spans 16 amino acids. V lost 5 bases and J 1 base, leaving 18 bases between the germline ends.

This TCR was recovered from a woman in her thirties or forties who had recovered from COVID-19. Sequencing used PBMCs or T cells enriched from blood (not recorded which). The chain carries TRBV5-1 and TRBJ1-1, with D possibly TRBD1 on 5 matching bases. The CDR3 DNA reads TGCGCCAGCAGTCGATTGGCGATACAGGAGAACACTGAAGCTTTCTTT. It encodes CASSRLAIQENTEAFF.